The clone carrying this T cell receptor (beta chain) showed up many times. Its target is not known. The data were obtained in a study of identical twins. TCRdb analysed the 5' RACE reads with MiXCR anew, one entry per CDR3 protein. The repertoire consists of some 1,600,000 distinct CDR3 sequences, with about 30% occurring once and the leading ten covering about 0.27%. No donor was unhealthy or non-Caucasian. Findings of the study overall: There were fewer insertions in abundant cord blood beta clonotypes, but memory repertoires showed no such pattern.

The sequence was collected from a newborn girl in good health. Sequenced: cord blood.

The CDR3 DNA sequence: TGTGCCAGCAGTTTCCTTCAGGGTAACGAGCAGTACTTC. Its translation is CASSFLQGNEQYF. The chain employs TRBV28 and TRBJ2-7; D possibly corresponds to TRBD1 (5 bases). Germline V CDR1 and CDR2: MDHEN, SYDVKM. V shed 3 bases and J shed 5 bases, with 11 bases lying between them. The length of the CDR3 is 13 residues.